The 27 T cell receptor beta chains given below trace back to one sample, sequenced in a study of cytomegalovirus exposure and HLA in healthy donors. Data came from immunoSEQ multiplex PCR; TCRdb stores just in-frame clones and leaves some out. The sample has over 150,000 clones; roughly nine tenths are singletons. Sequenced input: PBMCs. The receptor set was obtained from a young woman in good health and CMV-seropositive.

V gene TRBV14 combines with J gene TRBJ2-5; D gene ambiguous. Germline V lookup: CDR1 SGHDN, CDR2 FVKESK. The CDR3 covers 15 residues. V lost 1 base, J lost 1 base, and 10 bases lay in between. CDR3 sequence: CASSQGDLLQETQYF. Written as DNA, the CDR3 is TGTGCCAGCAGCCAAGGCGATCTCCTCCAAGAGACCCAGTACTTC.

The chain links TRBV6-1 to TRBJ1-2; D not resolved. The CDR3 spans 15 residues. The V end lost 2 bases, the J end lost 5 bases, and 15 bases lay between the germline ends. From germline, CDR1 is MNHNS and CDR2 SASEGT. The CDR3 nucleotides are TGTGCCAGCAGTGAAAATCCGGTGGTGTGGTATGGCTACACCTTC. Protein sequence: CASSENPVVWYGYTF.

CDR3 region: CASSLMTSGETQYF. The CDR3 DNA reads as TGTGCCAGCAGCTTAATGACTAGCGGAGAGACCCAGTACTTC. The rearrangement uses TRBV7-7 and TRBJ2-5, with 9 bases lining up with TRBD2. This CDR3 contains 14 residues. V was clipped by 2 bases and J by 4 bases; unmatched bases: 2. In germline, CDR1 is SSHAT, CDR2 FNYEAQ (reference sequence).

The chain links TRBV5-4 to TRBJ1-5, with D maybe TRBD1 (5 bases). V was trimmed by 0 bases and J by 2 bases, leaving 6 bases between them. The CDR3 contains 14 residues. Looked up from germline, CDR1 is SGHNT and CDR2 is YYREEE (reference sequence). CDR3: CASSLGGGNQPQHF. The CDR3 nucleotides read TGTGCCAGCAGCTTGGGGGGCGGCAATCAGCCCCAGCATTTT.

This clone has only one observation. The CDR3 DNA reads TGTGCCAGCTCACCAAATAAAGGCGGGCCCTATACCTACGAGCAGTACTTC. It specifies CASSPNKGGPYTYEQYF. This chain connects TRBV18 to TRBJ2-7, with a possible D match to TRBD2 (5 bases). V lost 2 bases to trimming and J lost 2 bases, with 19 bases between them. Germline CDR1 is KGHSH and CDR2 is LQKENI. There are 17 residues in the CDR3.

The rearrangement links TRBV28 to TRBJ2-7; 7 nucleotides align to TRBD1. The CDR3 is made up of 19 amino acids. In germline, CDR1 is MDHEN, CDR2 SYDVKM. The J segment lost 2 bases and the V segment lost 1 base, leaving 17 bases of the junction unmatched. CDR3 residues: CASSLSFFRTGTVTYEQYF. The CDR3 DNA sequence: TGTGCCAGCAGTTTATCTTTTTTTAGAACCGGGACAGTAACCTACGAGCAGTACTTC.

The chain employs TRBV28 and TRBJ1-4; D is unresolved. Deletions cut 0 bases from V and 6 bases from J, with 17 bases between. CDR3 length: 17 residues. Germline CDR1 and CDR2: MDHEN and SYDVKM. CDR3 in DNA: TGTGCCAGCAGTTTATGGAAGACCGGGTCCGTTTATGAAAAACTGTTTTTT. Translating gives CASSLWKTGSVYEKLFF.

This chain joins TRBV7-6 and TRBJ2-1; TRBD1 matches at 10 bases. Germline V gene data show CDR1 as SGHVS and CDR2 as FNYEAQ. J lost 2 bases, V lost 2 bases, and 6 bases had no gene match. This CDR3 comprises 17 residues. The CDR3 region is CASSLFGTGVTYNEQFF. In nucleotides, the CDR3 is TGTGCCAGCAGCTTATTCGGGACAGGGGTCACCTACAATGAGCAGTTCTTC.

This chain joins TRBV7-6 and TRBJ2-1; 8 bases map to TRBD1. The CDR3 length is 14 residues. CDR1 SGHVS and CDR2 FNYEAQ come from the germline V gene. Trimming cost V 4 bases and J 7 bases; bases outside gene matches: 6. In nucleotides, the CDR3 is TGTGCCAGCAGCTCAAGACAGGGGAGTAATGAGCAGTTCTTC. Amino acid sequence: CASSSRQGSNEQFF.

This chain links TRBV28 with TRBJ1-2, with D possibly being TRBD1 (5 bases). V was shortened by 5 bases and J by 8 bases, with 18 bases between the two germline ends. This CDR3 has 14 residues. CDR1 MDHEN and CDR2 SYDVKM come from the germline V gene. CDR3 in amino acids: CASSPDRWARGYTF. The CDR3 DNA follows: TGTGCCAGCAGTCCCGACAGATGGGCAAGGGGCTACACCTTC.

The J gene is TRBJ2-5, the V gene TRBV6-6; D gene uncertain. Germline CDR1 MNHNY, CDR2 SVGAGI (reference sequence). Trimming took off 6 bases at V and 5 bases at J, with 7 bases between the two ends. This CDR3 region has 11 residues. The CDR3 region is CASRSRETQYF. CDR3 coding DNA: TGTGCCAGCAGGTCCAGGGAGACCCAGTACTTC.

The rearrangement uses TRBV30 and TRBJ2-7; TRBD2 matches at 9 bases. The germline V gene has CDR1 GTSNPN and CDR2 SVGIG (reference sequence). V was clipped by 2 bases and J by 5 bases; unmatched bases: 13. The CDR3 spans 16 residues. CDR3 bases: TGTGCCTGGAGTCCCCGGGGAGCGGGGGGCAGACACGAGCAGTACTTC. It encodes CAWSPRGAGGRHEQYF.

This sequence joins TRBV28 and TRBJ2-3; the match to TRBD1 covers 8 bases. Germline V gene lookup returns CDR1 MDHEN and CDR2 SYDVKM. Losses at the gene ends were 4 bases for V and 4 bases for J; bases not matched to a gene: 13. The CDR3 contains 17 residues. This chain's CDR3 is CASSSLELTGEPDTQYF. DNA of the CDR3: TGTGCCAGCAGTTCGCTCGAGCTGACAGGGGAGCCAGATACGCAGTATTTT.

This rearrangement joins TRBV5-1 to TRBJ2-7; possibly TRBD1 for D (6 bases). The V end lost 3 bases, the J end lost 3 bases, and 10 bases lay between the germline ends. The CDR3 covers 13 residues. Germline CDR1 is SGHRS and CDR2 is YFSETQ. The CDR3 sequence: CASSSLQGYEQYF. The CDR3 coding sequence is TGCGCCAGCAGCTCACTACAGGGCTACGAGCAGTACTTC.

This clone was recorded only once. This chain's CDR3 is CASSPTPSTGGFGYTF. The CDR3 nucleotides read TGCGCCAGCAGCCCGACCCCTTCGACAGGGGGATTTGGCTACACCTTC. The chain combines TRBV4-1 with TRBJ1-2, with 9 bases fitting TRBD1. The CDR3 sequence is 16 residues long. Germline V gene data show CDR1 as MGHRA and CDR2 as YSYEKL. Germline trimming cut 4 bases from V and 7 bases from J; bases unmatched to any gene: 13.

CDR3 amino acids: CASSPGRTGKGYQETQYF. CDR3 sequence (DNA): TGTGCCAGCAGCCCCGGTCGGACAGGGAAGGGGTACCAAGAGACCCAGTACTTC. This rearrangement joins TRBV27 to TRBJ2-5; 8 bases agree with TRBD1. Germline V gene lookup returns CDR1 MNHEY and CDR2 SMNVEV (reference sequence). The CDR3 runs to 18 residues. V gave up 6 bases and J gave up 0 bases; unmatched junction bases: 15.

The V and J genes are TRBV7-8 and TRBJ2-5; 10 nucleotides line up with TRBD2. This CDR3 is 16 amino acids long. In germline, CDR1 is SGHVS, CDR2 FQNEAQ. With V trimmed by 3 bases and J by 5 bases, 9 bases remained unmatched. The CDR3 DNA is TGTGCCAGCAGCTTTCACGCGAGCGGGAGGGTCGAGACCCAGTACTTC. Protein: CASSFHASGRVETQYF.

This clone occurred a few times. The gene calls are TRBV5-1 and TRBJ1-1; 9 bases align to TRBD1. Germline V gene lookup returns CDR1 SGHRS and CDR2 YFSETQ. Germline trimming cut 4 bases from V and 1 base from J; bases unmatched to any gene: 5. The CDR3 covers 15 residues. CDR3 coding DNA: TGCGCCAGCAGCCCCGGGACAGGGAGGAACACTGAAGCTTTCTTT. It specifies CASSPGTGRNTEAFF.

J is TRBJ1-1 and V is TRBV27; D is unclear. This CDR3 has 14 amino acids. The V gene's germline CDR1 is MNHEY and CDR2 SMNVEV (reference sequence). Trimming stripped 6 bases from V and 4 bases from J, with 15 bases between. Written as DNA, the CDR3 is TGTGCCAGCAGGCGCGATTGGGCAGTCACTGAAGCTTTCTTT. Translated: CASRRDWAVTEAFF.

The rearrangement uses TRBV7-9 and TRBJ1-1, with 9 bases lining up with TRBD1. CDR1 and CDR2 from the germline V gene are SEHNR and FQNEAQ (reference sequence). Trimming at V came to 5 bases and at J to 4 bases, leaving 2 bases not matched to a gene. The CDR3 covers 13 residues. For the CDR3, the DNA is TGTGCCAGCAGCCGACAGGGGGTCACTGAAGCTTTCTTT. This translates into CASSRQGVTEAFF.

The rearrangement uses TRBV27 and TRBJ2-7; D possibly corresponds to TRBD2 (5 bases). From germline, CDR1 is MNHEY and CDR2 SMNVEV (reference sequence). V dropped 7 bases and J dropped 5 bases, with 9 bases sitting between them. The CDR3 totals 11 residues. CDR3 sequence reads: CASTVGDEQYF. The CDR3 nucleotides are TGTGCCAGCACAGTCGGGGACGAGCAGTACTTC.

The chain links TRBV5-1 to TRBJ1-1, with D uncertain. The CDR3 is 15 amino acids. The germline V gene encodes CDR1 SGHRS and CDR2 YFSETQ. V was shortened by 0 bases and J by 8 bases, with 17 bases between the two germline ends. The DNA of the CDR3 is TGCGCCAGCAGCTTGGCCGGCGGCATCTCAACCGAAGCTTTCTTT. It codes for CASSLAGGISTEAFF. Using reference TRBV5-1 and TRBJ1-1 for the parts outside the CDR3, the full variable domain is KAGVTQTPRYLIKTRGQQVTLSCSPISGHRSVSWYQQTPGQGLQFLFEYFSETQRNKGNFPGRFSGRQFSNSRSEMNVSTLELGDSALYLCASSLAGGISTEAFFGQGTRLTVV.

The CDR3, as DNA: TGCGCCAGCAGCTTGGCTGGTCTAAAAGAGACCCAGTACTTC. It is translated as CASSLAGLKETQYF. This chain joins TRBV5-1 and TRBJ2-5; D gene uncertain. V shed 0 bases and J shed 3 bases, with 9 bases lying between them. The germline gives CDR1 SGHRS, CDR2 YFSETQ. The CDR3 loop spans 14 amino acids.

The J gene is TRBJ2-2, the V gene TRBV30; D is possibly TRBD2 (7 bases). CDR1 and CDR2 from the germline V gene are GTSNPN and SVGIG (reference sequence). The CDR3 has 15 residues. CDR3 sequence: CARKGEGSRTGELFF. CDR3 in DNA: TGTGCGCGGAAGGGGGAGGGATCGAGAACCGGGGAGCTGTTTTTT. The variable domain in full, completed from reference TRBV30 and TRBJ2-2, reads SQTIHQWPATLVQPVGSPLSLECTVEGTSNPNLYWYRQAAGRGLQLLFYSVGIGQISSEVPQNLSASRPQDRQFILSSKKLLLSDSGFYLCARKGEGSRTGELFFGEGSRLTVL.

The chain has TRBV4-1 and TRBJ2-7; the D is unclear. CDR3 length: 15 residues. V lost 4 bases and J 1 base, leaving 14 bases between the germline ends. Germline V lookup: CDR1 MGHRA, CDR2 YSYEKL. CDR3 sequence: CASSPEFGRSYEQYF. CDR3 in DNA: TGCGCCAGCAGCCCAGAATTTGGGCGATCCTACGAGCAGTACTTC.

The CDR3 loop reads CASSLSSYNEQFF. DNA of the CDR3: TGTGCCAGCAGCCTCAGCTCCTACAATGAGCAGTTCTTC. The rearrangement links TRBV6-5 to TRBJ2-1; D is unclear. Looked up from germline, CDR1 is MNHEY and CDR2 is SVGAGI. This CDR3 spans 13 amino acids. V was pared by 6 bases and J by 0 bases, with 6 bases between.

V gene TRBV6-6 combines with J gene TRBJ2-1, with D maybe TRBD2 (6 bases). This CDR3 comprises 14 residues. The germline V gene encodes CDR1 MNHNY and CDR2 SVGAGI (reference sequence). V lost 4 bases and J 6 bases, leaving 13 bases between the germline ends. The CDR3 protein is CASSFGGKGNEQFF. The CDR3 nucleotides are TGTGCCAGCAGTTTCGGCGGGAAGGGCAATGAGCAGTTCTTC.